This entry lists 27 T cell receptor beta chains sequenced from one sample in a study of cytomegalovirus exposure and HLA in healthy donors. PCR primers comprised 60 Vbeta and 13 Jbeta primers. This table comes from immunoSEQ multiplex PCR, and its TCRdb copy is limited to in-frame clones, with some not included. The sample has some 190,000 clones, roughly nine tenths seen once. Sample: PBMCs. These TCRs come from a boy younger than 10 in good health and CMV-seronegative.

J is TRBJ2-5 and V is TRBV13; 12 nucleotides line up with TRBD1. Germline V lookup: CDR1 PRHDT, CDR2 FYEKMQ (reference sequence). CDR3 length: 16 residues. The V segment lost 4 bases and the J segment 4 bases; nucleotides outside the gene matches: 7. CDR3 nucleotide sequence: TGTGCCAGCAGCTCCGCCGGGACAGGGGGCATAGAGACCCAGTACTTC. It codes for CASSSAGTGGIETQYF. Looking up the rest from reference TRBV13 and TRBJ2-5 gives the full variable domain: AAGVIQSPRHLIKEKRETATLKCYPIPRHDTVYWYQQGPGQDPQFLISFYEKMQSDKGSIPDRFSAQQFSDYHSELNMSSLELGDSALYFCASSSAGTGGIETQYFGPGTRLLVL.

With regard to this clone: The identical CDR3 is also encoded by other nucleotide sequences in the sample. This chain links TRBV9 with TRBJ2-2, with 7 bases lining up with TRBD2. V shed 2 bases, J shed 6 bases, and the junction held 1 base outside the gene matches. CDR1 is SGDLS, CDR2 YYNGEE, per germline. The CDR3 is made up of 13 amino acids. CDR3 residues: CASSVGGAGELFF. Here the CDR3 DNA reads TGTGCCAGCAGCGTTGGGGGGGCCGGGGAGCTGTTTTTT. Variable domain in full (rest from reference TRBV9 and TRBJ2-2): DSGVTQTPKHLITATGQRVTLRCSPRSGDLSVYWYQQSLDQGLQFLIQYYNGEERAKGNILERFSAQQFPDLHSELNLSSLELGDSALYFCASSVGGAGELFFGEGSRLTVL.

The rearrangement uses TRBV28 and TRBJ1-5; no clear D. Per germline, CDR1 MDHEN and CDR2 SYDVKM. The CDR3 extends over 12 amino acids. V was pared by 5 bases and J by 1 base, with 3 bases between. CDR3 sequence reads: CASSESNQPQHF. CDR3 nucleotides: TGTGCCAGCAGTGAGAGCAATCAGCCCCAGCATTTT.

The rearrangement uses TRBV28 and TRBJ1-1; D possibly corresponds to TRBD1 (5 bases). The CDR3 runs 15 residues. Looked up from germline, CDR1 is MDHEN and CDR2 is SYDVKM. Trimming removed 4 bases at V and 5 bases at J, with 17 bases between. The CDR3 DNA reads as TGTGCCAGCAGTTCTACCCCGGGCGGGGGAACTGAAGCTTTCTTT. As protein: CASSSTPGGGTEAFF. The variable domain in full, with the rest retrieved from reference TRBV28 and TRBJ1-1, is DVKVTQSSRYLVKRTGEKVFLECVQDMDHENMFWYRQDPGLGLRLIYFSYDVKMKEKGDIPEGYSVSREKKERFSLILESASTNQTSMYLCASSSTPGGGTEAFFGQGTRLTVV.

The chain combines TRBV2 with TRBJ2-5; tentatively, D is TRBD2 (5 bases). Trimming left V 3 bases short and J 5 bases short, with 10 bases between. CDR1 SNHLY and CDR2 FYNNEI come from the germline V gene. The CDR3 is 13 residues long. In DNA, the CDR3 is TGTGCCAGCAGTGATCCCGGGGAGGAGACCCAGTACTTC. This gives the protein CASSDPGEETQYF.

V usage is TRBV7-3 and J usage is TRBJ2-2; 12 nucleotides match TRBD2. This CDR3 has 16 amino acids. Germline trimming cut 5 bases from V and 3 bases from J; bases unmatched to any gene: 4. In germline, CDR1 is SGHTA, CDR2 FQGTGA. The CDR3 DNA follows: TGTGCCAGCAGCCTAGCGGGAGGGGGCCACACCGGGGAGCTGTTTTTT. Protein product: CASSLAGGGHTGELFF.

The chain carries TRBV29-1 and TRBJ2-2, with 9 positions matching TRBD1. The germline V gene has CDR1 SQVTM and CDR2 ANQGSEA. After removal of 5 bases from V and 3 bases from J, the junction contained 7 bases not matched to a gene. This CDR3 spans 15 amino acids. The CDR3, as DNA: TGCAGCGTTCTTATGGGACAGGGTTACACCGGGGAGCTGTTTTTT. As protein: CSVLMGQGYTGELFF.

The J gene is TRBJ1-6, the V gene TRBV5-1, with 8 nucleotides matching TRBD1. V lost 6 bases to trimming and J lost 9 bases; unmatched junction nucleotides: 8. Germline CDR1 and CDR2: SGHRS and YFSETQ. The CDR3 runs 14 residues. CDR3 sequence: CASTTGQGGSPLHF. In DNA form, the CDR3 reads TGCGCCAGCACCACAGGACAGGGAGGTTCACCCCTCCACTTT.

The chain uses TRBV9 and TRBJ2-5; D remains unclear. The CDR3 length is 14 residues. V lost 3 bases and J 1 base, leaving 10 bases between the germline ends. Germline values: CDR1 SGDLS, CDR2 YYNGEE. The CDR3 loop reads CASSAQITQETQYF. In DNA, the CDR3 is TGTGCCAGCAGCGCCCAGATAACCCAAGAGACCCAGTACTTC.

V usage is TRBV27 and J usage is TRBJ1-1; no reliable D call. There are 14 residues in the CDR3. CDR1 and CDR2 from the germline V gene are MNHEY and SMNVEV (reference sequence). Trimming took 2 bases from V and 5 from J, leaving 12 bases between them. DNA of the CDR3: TGTGCCAGCAGTTTAGGAGGGTTGGAAACTGAAGCTTTCTTT. It yields the protein CASSLGGLETEAFF.

CDR3 residues: CASSQAPADRVGGYTF. CDR3 DNA: TGCGCCAGCAGCCAAGCCCCCGCCGACAGGGTAGGGGGCTACACCTTC. The genes are TRBV4-1 and TRBJ1-2, with 7 bases lining up with TRBD1. Germline CDR1 and CDR2: MGHRA and YSYEKL. The J segment lost 8 bases and the V segment lost 1 base, leaving 13 bases of the junction unmatched. The CDR3 covers 16 residues.

With regard to this clone: A read error may account for a junction end that differs from germline. This chain joins TRBV7-9 and TRBJ2-3; D might be TRBD1 (6 bases). CDR3 length: 16 amino acids. Germline V gives CDR1 SEHNR, CDR2 FQNEAQ (reference sequence). The CDR3 reads CSSSPMTGSSTDTQYF. CDR3 nucleotides: TGTTCCAGCAGCCCCATGACAGGCTCAAGCACAGATACGCAGTATTTT.

The sample holds a few counts of this clone. V gene TRBV4-1 combines with J gene TRBJ1-1; perhaps TRBD1 as D (5 bases). V lost 4 bases to trimming and J lost 5 bases, with 14 bases between them. Looked up from germline, CDR1 is MGHRA and CDR2 is YSYEKL. CDR3 length equals 14 residues. The CDR3 bases are TGCGCCAGCAGCCCCCTGGGGGGTTTTACTGAAGCTTTCTTT. It specifies CASSPLGGFTEAFF.

The chain has TRBV6-1 and TRBJ2-7, with TRBD1 as a possible D gene (5 bases). The germline CDR1 and CDR2 sequences are MNHNS and SASEGT. The CDR3 is 11 amino acids. Between the trimmed V and J ends, which lost 10 bases and 6 bases, there was a span of 13 bases. The CDR3 nucleotides read TGTGCCATCGGACACGGTCTCGAGCAGTACTTC. This gives the protein CAIGHGLEQYF.

This CDR3 reads CASSRPQGNEQYF. The CDR3 region has the DNA TGTGCCAGCAGTCGCCCACAGGGGAACGAGCAGTACTTC. This sequence joins TRBV27 and TRBJ2-7; 7 nucleotides agree with TRBD1. The CDR3 covers 13 residues. Germline V gene sequence: CDR1 MNHEY, CDR2 SMNVEV (reference sequence). V trimming: 5 bases; J trimming: 5 bases; junction bases outside the gene matches: 6.

V usage is TRBV27 and J usage is TRBJ1-3; a possible D gene is TRBD1 (6 bases). Between the trimmed V and J ends, which lost 6 bases and 0 bases, there was a span of 18 bases. The CDR3 covers 17 residues. CDR1 MNHEY and CDR2 SMNVEV come from the germline V gene (reference sequence). The CDR3 is CASRPITGHFSGNTIYF. The CDR3 nucleotides are TGTGCCAGCAGGCCTATAACGGGACACTTCTCTGGAAACACCATATATTTT.

V gene TRBV28 combines with J gene TRBJ2-1; TRBD2 aligns across 13 bases. The germline gives CDR1 MDHEN, CDR2 SYDVKM. With V trimmed by 2 bases and J by 4 bases, 8 bases remained unmatched. The CDR3 spans 18 residues. The CDR3 sequence: CASSLSPGTSGKYNEQFF. The CDR3 coding sequence is TGTGCCAGCAGTTTAAGCCCCGGGACTAGCGGGAAATACAATGAGCAGTTCTTC.

Only one count was recorded for this clone. The rearrangement uses TRBV28 and TRBJ2-7; 8 bases map to TRBD1. The CDR3 has 15 residues. Germline-derived CDR1 and CDR2 are MDHEN and SYDVKM. V shed 5 bases and J 1 base; nucleotides not matched to a gene: 7. The CDR3 region is CASSKNRGKSYEQYF. The DNA for the CDR3 is TGTGCCAGCAGTAAAAACAGGGGGAAGTCCTACGAGCAGTACTTC.

CDR3 nucleotides: TGTGCCAGCAGAGCTACTAGCGGGAGGTACACCGGGGAGCTGTTTTTT. Residues: CASRATSGRYTGELFF. J is TRBJ2-2 and V is TRBV28, with 12 bases identical to TRBD2. The CDR3 has 16 amino acids. Germline values: CDR1 MDHEN, CDR2 SYDVKM. After removal of 6 bases from V and 3 bases from J, the junction contained 5 bases not matched to a gene.

The chain has TRBV6-6 and TRBJ1-6; perhaps TRBD1 as D (6 bases). The length of the CDR3 is 14 residues. The germline CDR1 and CDR2 sequences are MNHNY and SVGAGI (reference sequence). The V end lost 8 bases, the J end lost 5 bases, and 13 bases lay between the germline ends. The DNA of the CDR3 is TGTGCCAGCCGGTGGAAGGGGGATAATTCACCCCTCCACTTT. Translation: CASRWKGDNSPLHF.

The chain joins TRBV11-2 to TRBJ2-7; 10 nucleotides align to TRBD2. Per germline, CDR1 SGHAT and CDR2 FQNNGV. V trimming: 5 bases; J trimming: 7 bases; junction bases outside the gene matches: 8. CDR3 length: 14 amino acids. CDR3 protein: CASSPQLAGSEQYF. CDR3 DNA sequence: TGTGCCAGCAGCCCTCAACTAGCGGGAAGTGAGCAGTACTTC.

The CDR3 loop is CASSLWQDNTGELFF. The CDR3, as DNA: TGTGCCAGCAGTTTATGGCAAGATAACACCGGGGAGCTGTTTTTT. The V call is TRBV27, the J call TRBJ2-2; no clear D. Germline assignment: CDR1 MNHEY and CDR2 SMNVEV (reference sequence). This CDR3 is built from 15 residues. Between the trimmed V and J ends, which lost 1 base and 2 bases, there was a span of 8 bases.

The chain has TRBV9 and TRBJ2-3, with a possible D match to TRBD1 (5 bases). Trimming left V 0 bases short and J 1 base short, with 12 bases between. The CDR3 is 16 amino acids. Per germline, CDR1 SGDLS and CDR2 YYNGEE. CDR3 DNA: TGTGCCAGCAGCGTAGTAGGGGATGTGGGCACAGATACGCAGTATTTT. This gives the protein CASSVVGDVGTDTQYF.

The chain has TRBV2 and TRBJ1-1, with TRBD1 identical over 7 bases. Germline V gene lookup returns CDR1 SNHLY and CDR2 FYNNEI. V shed 3 bases, J shed 7 bases, and the junction held 2 bases outside the gene matches. The CDR3 spans 12 residues. The CDR3 DNA follows: TGTGCCAGCAGTGAGCGACAGGGTGAAGCTTTCTTT. As protein: CASSERQGEAFF.

V usage is TRBV9 and J usage is TRBJ2-5, with 9 bases identical to TRBD1. V shed 0 bases and J 5 bases; nucleotides not matched to a gene: 5. The CDR3 length is 15 residues. Germline V lookup: CDR1 SGDLS, CDR2 YYNGEE. CDR3 in amino acids: CASSVEGTGKETQYF. DNA for the CDR3: TGTGCCAGCAGCGTAGAAGGGACAGGGAAGGAGACCCAGTACTTC.

This clone came up once. The genes are TRBV19 and TRBJ2-1; D gene ambiguous. CDR1 is LNHDA, CDR2 SQIVND, per germline (reference sequence). Trimming took off 4 bases at V and 0 bases at J, with 7 bases between the two ends. This CDR3 is 14 amino acids long. CDR3 DNA: TGTGCCAGTAGTACTTCGAGCTCCTACAATGAGCAGTTCTTC. This translates into CASSTSSSYNEQFF.

This chain joins TRBV18 and TRBJ1-1; 9 nucleotides match TRBD1. The CDR3 runs 14 residues. Germline CDR1 KGHSH, CDR2 LQKENI. The J segment lost 2 bases and the V segment lost 5 bases, leaving 3 bases of the junction unmatched. The CDR3 region is CASSGGQGNTEAFF. In DNA, the CDR3 is TGTGCCAGCTCAGGGGGACAGGGAAACACTGAAGCTTTCTTT. The full variable domain, rest sourced from reference TRBV18 and TRBJ1-1, is NAGVMQNPRHLVRRRGQEARLRCSPMKGHSHVYWYRQLPEEGLKFMVYLQKENIIDESGMPKERFSAEFPKEGPSILRIQQVVRGDSAAYFCASSGGQGNTEAFFGQGTRLTVV.